This passage covers 14 T cell receptor beta chains from one sample sequenced in a study of shared clonotypes between healthy human individuals. CD45RO-negative, CCR7-positively selected cells formed the naive CD8 fraction, excluding terminally differentiated effector memory CD45RA+ cells. Sequencing used immunoSEQ multiplex PCR; TCRdb keeps in-frame clones, though not all of them. Of around 2.1 million clones in the sample, more than 85% are singletons; the top ten hold about 1.5%. The sample was naive CD8+ T cells from PBMCs. The source is a man younger than 30 in good health. Some clones in this sample may be carry-over from other donors' samples.

The rearrangement uses TRBV19 and TRBJ2-3; a possible D gene is TRBD2 (5 bases). The length of the CDR3 is 13 residues. V was clipped by 8 bases and J by 2 bases, with 11 bases between them. Germline V gene data show CDR1 as LNHDA and CDR2 as SQIVND (reference sequence). The CDR3 loop reads CASGILATDTQYF. CDR3 coding DNA: TGTGCCAGTGGAATCCTAGCCACAGATACGCAGTATTTT.

The chain carries TRBV11-2 and TRBJ2-7, with 8 bases matching TRBD1. Germline assignment: CDR1 SGHAT and CDR2 FQNNGV. The CDR3 has 15 amino acids. Germline trimming cut 5 bases from V and 5 bases from J; bases unmatched to any gene: 11. The CDR3 loop is CASSPDRAIPHEQYF. In DNA form, the CDR3 reads TGTGCCAGCAGCCCGGACAGGGCCATCCCTCACGAGCAGTACTTC.

The CDR3 sequence: CAISGYRDGNYGYTF. CDR3 sequence (DNA): TGTGCCATCAGTGGTTACAGGGATGGAAACTATGGCTACACCTTC. The rearrangement joins TRBV10-3 to TRBJ1-2; the D gene is possibly TRBD1 (6 bases). The germline gives CDR1 ENHRY, CDR2 SYGVKD. The V end lost 4 bases, the J end lost 2 bases, and 14 bases lay between the germline ends. The CDR3 covers 15 residues.

This chain uses TRBV7-9 with TRBJ2-1, with D maybe TRBD1 (5 bases). Germline CDR1 and CDR2: SEHNR and FQNEAQ (reference sequence). Between the trimmed V and J ends, which lost 1 base and 7 bases, there was a span of 14 bases. The CDR3 length is 15 residues. The CDR3 sequence is CASSLGPQGLNEQFF. For the CDR3, the DNA is TGTGCCAGCAGCTTAGGGCCCCAGGGTCTGAATGAGCAGTTCTTC.

This chain joins TRBV9 and TRBJ2-7; the D gene is possibly TRBD2 (5 bases). V was clipped by 4 bases and J by 0 bases, with 17 bases between them. Germline CDR1 SGDLS, CDR2 YYNGEE. CDR3 length: 16 residues. The CDR3 DNA reads TGTGCCAGCAGCCCGCGTGGGAAGACTACCTCCTACGAGCAGTACTTC. This gives the protein CASSPRGKTTSYEQYF.

The chain links TRBV1 to TRBJ1-5. TRBV1 is classified as a pseudogene. The CDR3 length is 16 residues. In DNA form, the CDR3 reads TGCACCAGCAGCCGCATATCGGGGGATAGCAATCAGCCCCAGCATTTT. This encodes CTSSRISGDSNQPQHF.

The J gene is TRBJ1-5, the V gene TRBV4-1; D unresolved. The CDR3 sequence is 15 residues long. The ends were cut back, 0 bases at V and 6 bases at J, with 12 bases in the middle. From germline, CDR1 is MGHRA and CDR2 YSYEKL. This CDR3 reads CASSQDAREGQPQHF. CDR3 coding DNA: TGCGCCAGCAGCCAAGACGCCCGAGAAGGTCAGCCCCAGCATTTT.

The chain links TRBV11-2 to TRBJ1-4; tentatively, D is TRBD1 (6 bases). Trimming took 1 base from V and 12 from J, leaving 15 bases between them. Germline CDR1 SGHAT, CDR2 FQNNGV. This CDR3 spans 14 amino acids. CDR3 protein: CASSLGGGVPELFF. The CDR3 DNA follows: TGTGCCAGCAGCTTAGGTGGGGGCGTCCCAGAACTGTTTTTT.

V usage is TRBV7-3 and J usage is TRBJ2-5; the D gene is possibly TRBD1 (6 bases). Germline CDR1 and CDR2: SGHTA and FQGTGA. The CDR3 loop spans 15 amino acids. Trimming shortened V by 1 base and J by 5 bases, and 14 bases separated the two germline ends. In DNA form, the CDR3 reads TGTGCCAGCAGCTTAAAGGACAGTCCAGGGGAGACCCAGTACTTC. Amino acids: CASSLKDSPGETQYF.

J is TRBJ2-1 and V is TRBV7-9, with 12 bases matching TRBD2. The V segment lost 3 bases and the J segment 0 bases; nucleotides outside the gene matches: 6. Germline V gene lookup returns CDR1 SEHNR and CDR2 FQNEAQ (reference sequence). The CDR3 length is 18 residues. This CDR3 is CASSFGLAGGISYNEQFF. CDR3 bases: TGTGCCAGCAGCTTTGGGCTAGCGGGAGGGATCTCCTACAATGAGCAGTTCTTC.

J is TRBJ2-7 and V is TRBV29-1; 7 bases align to TRBD2. The ends lost 7 bases at V and 7 bases at J; junction bases unmatched: 7. In germline, CDR1 is SQVTM, CDR2 ANQGSEA. This CDR3 contains 11 residues. The CDR3: CSGGLSGEQYF. In DNA, the CDR3 is TGCAGCGGGGGACTATCGGGAGAGCAGTACTTC.

The rearrangement links TRBV5-5 to TRBJ1-5; tentative D call: TRBD1 (6 bases). The CDR3 extends over 15 amino acids. The germline V gene has CDR1 SGHKS and CDR2 YYEKEE (reference sequence). The germline V and J ends were trimmed by 1 base and 5 bases, with 13 bases remaining between them. This chain's CDR3 is CASSLLGAVDQPQHF. For the CDR3, the DNA is TGTGCCAGCAGCTTGTTGGGGGCGGTGGATCAGCCCCAGCATTTT.

The chain uses TRBV5-1 and TRBJ2-5, with 9 bases identical to TRBD2. Trimming took 7 bases from V and 5 from J; bases not matched to a gene: 9. CDR1 SGHRS and CDR2 YFSETQ come from the germline V gene. This CDR3 contains 14 residues. DNA for the CDR3: TGCGCCAGCTTCATTAGCGGGAGCTCTGAGACCCAGTACTTC. This codes for CASFISGSSETQYF.

The V and J genes are TRBV6-6 and TRBJ2-4; 10 bases line up with TRBD1. J was trimmed by 9 bases and V by 6 bases; bases with no gene match: 8. Germline CDR1 is MNHNY and CDR2 is SVGAGI (reference sequence). The CDR3 totals 14 residues. CDR3 nucleotide sequence: TGTGCCAGCAGCCCGGGGACAGGGGCCAGCATTCAGTACTTC. Encoded protein: CASSPGTGASIQYF.